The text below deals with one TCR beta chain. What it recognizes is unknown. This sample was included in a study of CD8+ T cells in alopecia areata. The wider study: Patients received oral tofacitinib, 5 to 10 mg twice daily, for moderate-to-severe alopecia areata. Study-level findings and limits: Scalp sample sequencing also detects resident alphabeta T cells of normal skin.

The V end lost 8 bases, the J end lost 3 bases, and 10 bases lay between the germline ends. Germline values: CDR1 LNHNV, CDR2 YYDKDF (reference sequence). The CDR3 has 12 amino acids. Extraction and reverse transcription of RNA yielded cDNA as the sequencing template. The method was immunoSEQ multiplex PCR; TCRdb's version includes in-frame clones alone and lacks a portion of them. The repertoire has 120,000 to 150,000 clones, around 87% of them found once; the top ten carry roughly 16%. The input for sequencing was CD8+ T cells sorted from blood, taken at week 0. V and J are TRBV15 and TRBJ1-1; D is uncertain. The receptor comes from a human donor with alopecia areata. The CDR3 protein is CATATWDTEAFF. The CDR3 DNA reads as TGTGCCACCGCGACCTGGGACACTGAAGCTTTCTTT.